The 18 T cell receptor beta chains in this list originate from one sample, sequenced in a study of T-cell reconstitution after alpha-beta-depleted transplantation in children. TCRbeta library preparation incorporated unique molecular identifiers. TCRdb itself ran the PCR reads through MiXCR, one entry per CDR3 protein. Altogether roughly 20,000 distinct CDR3 sequences are present, under 15% being singletons, with the ten largest covering less than 45%. The sequencing here drew on PBMCs, mostly from graft donor cells, taken 60 days after TCRalphabeta/CD19-depleted stem cell transplant. The receptors were sampled from a female patient between 2 and 15 years old who had a stem cell transplant for congenital amegakaryocytic thrombocytopenia, so the T cells may come from the graft donor.

This clonotype has ten or more counts. The chain links TRBV20-1 to TRBJ2-7; 7 bases align to TRBD1. The CDR3 runs 14 residues. Germline CDR1 DFQATT, CDR2 SNEGSKA (reference sequence). J gave up 4 bases and V 3 bases, and 9 bases lay outside the gene matches. The CDR3 DNA follows: TGCAGTGCTAGGTCCTACAGGGGCGGGTACGAGCAGTACTTC. Amino acids: CSARSYRGGYEQYF.

This clonotype was recorded at least ten times. The chain carries TRBV7-2 and TRBJ2-1, with 10 positions matching TRBD1. The V and J ends lost 0 bases and 4 bases, in that order; junction bases with no gene match: 3. This CDR3 is built from 16 residues. Germline V lookup: CDR1 SGHTA, CDR2 FQGNSA. The CDR3 sequence: CASSLALGQGYNEQFF. Here the CDR3 DNA reads TGTGCCAGCAGCTTAGCTTTGGGACAGGGGTACAATGAGCAGTTCTTC.

This clonotype came up many times. The V call is TRBV20-1, the J call TRBJ1-4; unclear D gene. The CDR3 is made up of 11 amino acids. Trimming cost V 7 bases and J 7 bases, with 10 bases left between them. Germline V gene lookup returns CDR1 DFQATT and CDR2 SNEGSKA (reference sequence). CDR3 DNA: TGCAGTGTGAGACCGACTGAAAAACTGTTTTTT. This sequence encodes CSVRPTEKLFF.

This clonotype appeared a few times. V is TRBV27 and J is TRBJ2-1; D is possibly TRBD2 (5 bases). The CDR3 extends over 16 amino acids. Trimming took off 5 bases at V and 4 bases at J, with 18 bases between the two ends. Germline CDR1 reads MNHEY; CDR2 reads SMNVEV (reference sequence). CDR3 residues: CASSEKEVGKYNEQFF. As DNA, the CDR3 is TGTGCCAGCAGTGAAAAGGAGGTGGGGAAGTACAATGAGCAGTTCTTC.

The sample holds many counts of this clonotype. The chain joins TRBV5-1 to TRBJ2-3; 7 bases are a match to TRBD2. This CDR3 has 15 residues. Unmatched junction bases numbered 7, after V lost 4 bases and J lost 2 bases. The germline V gene encodes CDR1 SGHRS and CDR2 YFSETQ. CDR3 coding DNA: TGCGCCAGCAGCCCCGGCAGCGGGGTCACAGATACGCAGTATTTT. This sequence encodes CASSPGSGVTDTQYF.

In this sample, this clonotype turned up many times. The chain joins TRBV10-3 to TRBJ2-2; TRBD2 agrees at 11 bases. CDR3 length equals 15 residues. The V gene end was trimmed by 4 bases and the J gene end by 4 bases; junction bases not matched to a gene: 2. Looked up from germline, CDR1 is ENHRY and CDR2 is SYGVKD. The CDR3 sequence: CAISGLAGSTGELFF. The CDR3 DNA follows: TGTGCCATCAGTGGACTAGCGGGATCCACCGGGGAGCTGTTTTTT.

This clonotype has ten or more counts. The V call is TRBV20-1, the J call TRBJ2-5; 8 nucleotides align to TRBD1. The V gene end was trimmed by 6 bases and the J gene end by 5 bases; junction bases not matched to a gene: 11. CDR3 length equals 14 residues. Germline CDR1 reads DFQATT; CDR2 reads SNEGSKA (reference sequence). DNA of the CDR3: TGCAGTGCCCAGGCAGGGGGCGGTTTCGAGACCCAGTACTTC. It translates to CSAQAGGGFETQYF.

This clonotype was detected ten times or more. The chain carries TRBV20-1 and TRBJ2-1, with 7 bases lining up with TRBD2. The V gene's germline CDR1 is DFQATT and CDR2 SNEGSKA (reference sequence). The CDR3 sequence is 14 residues long. Trimming cost V 0 bases and J 3 bases; bases outside gene matches: 2. CDR3 protein: CSARDGGSYNEQFF. The CDR3 bases are TGCAGTGCTAGAGACGGGGGGAGCTACAATGAGCAGTTCTTC.

This clonotype has ten or more counts. This sequence joins TRBV5-6 and TRBJ1-5, with a tentative D call TRBD1 (6 bases). Per the germline V gene, CDR1 is SGHDT and CDR2 is YYEEEE. This CDR3 is built from 15 residues. V lost 4 bases and J 5 bases, leaving 16 bases between the germline ends. The CDR3 sequence is CASSRAGTWDQPQHF. The CDR3, as DNA: TGTGCCAGCAGCCGTGCCGGGACATGGGATCAGCCCCAGCATTTT.

This clonotype was observed a handful of times. For the CDR3, the DNA is TGTGCCAGCAGTTACCGTTTCCAAGAGACCCAGTACTTC. It is translated as CASSYRFQETQYF. The chain recombines TRBV6-5 with TRBJ2-5, with unresolved D. Germline CDR1 is MNHEY and CDR2 is SVGAGI. V lost 2 bases and J 1 base, leaving 5 bases between the germline ends. The CDR3 runs 13 residues.

The genes are TRBV20-1 and TRBJ1-5; TRBD1 matches 8 bases. Germline V gives CDR1 DFQATT, CDR2 SNEGSKA (reference sequence). The CDR3 is 13 amino acids. V shed 6 bases and J 2 bases; nucleotides not matched to a gene: 3. DNA of the CDR3: TGCAGTGCCCAGGGACAGGGCAATCAGCCCCAGCATTTT. It translates to CSAQGQGNQPQHF.

This chain connects TRBV7-9 to TRBJ1-2; a possible D gene is TRBD1 (5 bases). The CDR3 contains 14 residues. Per germline, CDR1 SEHNR and CDR2 FQNEAQ (reference sequence). With 3 bases removed from V and 3 bases from J, the gap between germline ends came to 11 bases. The CDR3 DNA sequence: TGTGCCAGCAGCTTGGGGGAACCCTACTATGGCTACACCTTC. It codes for CASSLGEPYYGYTF.

This clonotype was seen ten or more times. The V call is TRBV29-1, the J call TRBJ1-2; D gene ambiguous. The length of the CDR3 is 12 residues. Germline CDR1 SQVTM, CDR2 ANQGSEA. Trimming shortened V by 5 bases and J by 3 bases, and 10 bases separated the two germline ends. The CDR3 loop is CSVSRQYYGYTF. The CDR3 DNA follows: TGCAGCGTTAGCCGGCAGTACTATGGCTACACCTTC.

This clonotype was observed at least ten times. The chain combines TRBV6-5 with TRBJ2-1; no definite D call. V was pared by 2 bases and J by 3 bases, with 8 bases between. CDR3 length equals 14 residues. CDR1 and CDR2 (germline): MNHEY, SVGAGI. The CDR3 DNA reads TGTGCCAGCAGTTACAGTGGGAACTACAATGAGCAGTTCTTC. It is translated as CASSYSGNYNEQFF.

By sample fraction, this clonotype is medium-sized (0.01 to 0.1%). The chain joins TRBV12-3 or TRBV12-4 to TRBJ2-1; D perhaps matches TRBD1 (5 bases). The CDR3 is made up of 13 amino acids. V dropped 1 base and J dropped 6 bases, with 7 bases sitting between them. CDR3 coding DNA: TGTGCCAGCAGTTTAGACAGGTCCAATGAGCAGTTCTTC. Its protein is CASSLDRSNEQFF.

J is TRBJ1-1 and V is TRBV4-2; possible D gene TRBD1, 6 bases. The germline CDR1 and CDR2 sequences are LGHNA and YNFKEQ. V lost 10 bases to trimming and J lost 4 bases, with 28 bases between them. CDR3 size: 17 residues. CDR3 sequence (DNA): TGTGCCATGGGCCCCGGGCTCGGGGGCCGGGGGTTCACTGAAGCTTTCTTT. Amino acids: CAMGPGLGGRGFTEAFF.

V gene TRBV10-3 combines with J gene TRBJ2-6; TRBD2 aligns across 13 bases. The J segment lost 3 bases and the V segment lost 11 bases, leaving 13 bases of the junction unmatched. CDR3 length: 18 amino acids. Germline CDR1 ENHRY, CDR2 SYGVKD. As DNA, the CDR3 is TGTGCCGGAGGGGGGGGCCGGACTAGCGGGAGTGGGGCCAACGTCCTGACTTTC. It specifies CAGGGGRTSGSGANVLTF.

Many counts were recorded for this clonotype. This rearrangement joins TRBV20-1 to TRBJ2-5, with D possibly TRBD1 on 5 matching bases. This CDR3 is 16 amino acids long. V lost 6 bases and J lost 0, with 20 bases in between. The V gene's germline CDR1 is DFQATT and CDR2 SNEGSKA (reference sequence). CDR3 protein: CSAPRQPQQYQETQYF. The DNA for the CDR3 is TGCAGTGCCCCAAGACAGCCCCAACAGTACCAAGAGACCCAGTACTTC.